Listed below are T cell receptor beta chains from one sample, sequenced in a study of cytomegalovirus exposure and HLA in healthy donors. TCRdb's copy holds only in-frame clones and misses some; the assay was immunoSEQ multiplex PCR. The profile covers fewer than 150,000 clones, with around 81% appearing a single time and 2.8% taken by the ten largest. Sequenced material: PBMCs. Source of these receptors: a male donor in good health and CMV-seronegative. CDR3s include the opening cysteine and the closing phenylalanine or tryptophan. The order of the fields is V gene, CDR3 length, D gene, J gene, clone size, CDR3 DNA, CDR3 protein. D genes are given only for firm matches. The listing skips clone size in some rows; elsewhere it reads once, few, many or a size class.

V gene: TRBV25-1
CDR3 length: 12
D gene: NA
J gene: TRBJ2-7
clone size: NA
CDR3 DNA: TGTGCCAGCAGTGGGTTAGCCTACGAGCAGTACTTC
CDR3 protein: CASSGLAYEQYF

V gene: TRBV15
CDR3 length: 15
D gene: NA
J gene: TRBJ2-2
clone size: NA
CDR3 DNA: TGTGCCACCAGCAGAGTCGAGCGTTACACCGGGGAGCTGTTTTTT
CDR3 protein: CATSRVERYTGELFF

V gene: TRBV7-6
CDR3 length: 16
D gene: TRBD2
J gene: TRBJ2-5
clone size: few
CDR3 DNA: TGTGCCAGCAGCCCCGTCGGGGGGGAACCTTACGAGACCCAGTACTTC
CDR3 protein: CASSPVGGEPYETQYF

V gene: TRBV29-1
CDR3 length: 14
D gene: NA
J gene: TRBJ1-1
clone size: NA
CDR3 DNA: TGCAGCGTTGGGGTTACCGGTGGGGCCACTGAAGCTTTCTTT
CDR3 protein: CSVGVTGGATEAFF

V gene: TRBV18
CDR3 length: 15
D gene: NA
J gene: TRBJ2-2
clone size: NA
CDR3 DNA: TGTGCCAGCTCACCCCTGGGGGCGGACACCGGGGAGCTGTTTTTT
CDR3 protein: CASSPLGADTGELFF

V gene: TRBV19
CDR3 length: 15
D gene: NA
J gene: TRBJ1-5
clone size: NA
CDR3 DNA: TGTGCCAGTAGTATATTAGACAGAGACAATCAGCCCCAGCATTTT
CDR3 protein: CASSILDRDNQPQHF

V gene: TRBV7-2
CDR3 length: 14
D gene: TRBD1
J gene: TRBJ2-7
clone size: NA
CDR3 DNA: TGTGCCAGCAGACAGGGGGCGGATGGGTACGAGCAGTACTTC
CDR3 protein: CASRQGADGYEQYF

V gene: TRBV5-8
CDR3 length: 14
D gene: NA
J gene: TRBJ2-6
clone size: few
CDR3 DNA: TGTGCCAGCAGCTTGTCTTTTGGGGCCAACGTCCTGACTTTC
CDR3 protein: CASSLSFGANVLTF

V gene: TRBV6-5
CDR3 length: 14
D gene: TRBD1
J gene: TRBJ1-1
clone size: once
CDR3 DNA: TGTGCCAGTATTCCGGGACAGGGAAGCACTGAAGCTTTCTTT
CDR3 protein: CASIPGQGSTEAFF

V gene: TRBV27
CDR3 length: 16
D gene: TRBD1
J gene: TRBJ1-6
clone size: NA
CDR3 DNA: TGTGCCAGCAGTCCGCCGACAGGGCCCCAAAGTTCACCCCTCCACTTT
CDR3 protein: CASSPPTGPQSSPLHF

V gene: TRBV9
CDR3 length: 16
D gene: TRBD1
J gene: TRBJ1-1
clone size: NA
CDR3 DNA: TGTGCCAGCAGCGTAGAAGAGAGGGACAGGAACACTGAAGCTTTCTTT
CDR3 protein: CASSVEERDRNTEAFF

V gene: TRBV6-5
CDR3 length: 16
D gene: TRBD2
J gene: TRBJ2-3
clone size: few
CDR3 DNA: TGTGCCAGCAGTTCCTTAGGGACTAGCGGGAGAGATACGCAGTATTTT
CDR3 protein: CASSSLGTSGRDTQYF

V gene: TRBV9
CDR3 length: 14
D gene: NA
J gene: TRBJ1-4
clone size: NA
CDR3 DNA: TGTGCCAGCAGCGTAGGTGTAGTGTCTGAAAAACTGTTTTTT
CDR3 protein: CASSVGVVSEKLFF

V gene: TRBV19
CDR3 length: 15
D gene: NA
J gene: TRBJ1-5
clone size: NA
CDR3 DNA: TGTGCCACCACGCCGACTTTGGGTGTTTTGCAGCCCCAGCATTTT
CDR3 protein: CATTPTLGVLQPQHF

V gene: TRBV4-2
CDR3 length: 14
D gene: NA
J gene: TRBJ1-2
clone size: few
CDR3 DNA: TGTGCCAGCAGCCAACAACAGCTTAACTATGGCTACACCTTC
CDR3 protein: CASSQQQLNYGYTF

V gene: TRBV27
CDR3 length: 15
D gene: NA
J gene: TRBJ2-1
clone size: few
CDR3 DNA: TGTGCCAGCAGTTTCGCCTCGGAGGGCTACAATGAGCAGTTCTTC
CDR3 protein: CASSFASEGYNEQFF

V gene: TRBV5-1
CDR3 length: 17
D gene: NA
J gene: TRBJ2-2
clone size: once
CDR3 DNA: TGCGCCAGCAGCTTGGGGATGGCAGGGCTTGACACCGGGGAGCTGTTTTTT
CDR3 protein: CASSLGMAGLDTGELFF

V gene: TRBV5-1
CDR3 length: 12
D gene: NA
J gene: TRBJ2-1
clone size: NA
CDR3 DNA: TGCGCCAGCAGCTTGAACGGAGGTGAGCAGTTCTTC
CDR3 protein: CASSLNGGEQFF

V gene: TRBV2
CDR3 length: 12
D gene: NA
J gene: TRBJ1-2
clone size: NA
CDR3 DNA: TGTGCCAGCAGTGCGGGGGTAGGTGGCTACACCTTC
CDR3 protein: CASSAGVGGYTF

V gene: TRBV30
CDR3 length: 13
D gene: TRBD2
J gene: TRBJ2-1
clone size: NA
CDR3 DNA: TGTGCCTGGAGGCGGACTAGCGGGGGACAGGGGTTCTTC
CDR3 protein: CAWRRTSGGQGFF